Given below is one T cell receptor (beta chain) in context. This sample was included in a study of cytomegalovirus exposure and HLA in healthy donors. Primers included in the PCR were 60 Vbeta and 13 Jbeta primers. Generated by immunoSEQ multiplex PCR, the TCRdb table keeps only in-frame clones and is missing some. The sample carries roughly 200,000 clones, more than 75% recorded once. This clonotype was sampled from a woman younger than 45 in good health and CMV-seropositive. Source material: PBMCs.

The CDR3 DNA follows: TGTGCCAGCAGCTTAGTAGTATGGGGACAGGGTTTTCGGCAGCCCCAGCATTTT. Protein product: CASSLVVWGQGFRQPQHF. The J gene is TRBJ1-5, the V gene TRBV11-3; 9 bases fit TRBD1. V lost 1 base, J lost 7 bases, and 14 bases stayed unmatched. Germline V gene lookup returns CDR1 SGHNT and CDR2 YENEEA. CDR3 length: 18 residues.